This T cell receptor (beta chain) appears in the sequencing data of a study of blood T cell repertoires in COVID-19. Study context: Samples came from the United States, Italy and Spain, spanning acute and convalescent COVID-19. Nucleic acid was either cDNA or gDNA, and it came from T cells, B-cell-depleted T cells, or PBMCs.

Per the original data handling: Researchers report that nucleated cell counts were estimated from reference gene primer amplification. TCRdb's copy holds only in-frame clones and misses some; the assay was immunoSEQ multiplex PCR. V, J and clone size are taken as reported in that table, and D and trimming were inferred from the DNA itself. This sample carries approximately 230,000 clones, more than 80% of them seen once, and the ten largest clones take around 2.2%. J was trimmed by 5 bases and V by 6 bases; bases with no gene match: 6. The CDR3 extends over 15 amino acids. In germline, CDR1 is SGHVS, CDR2 FNYEAQ.

Sample: peripheral blood. The receptor was isolated from a man aged 25 to 40 who had recovered from COVID-19. V and J are TRBV7-6 and TRBJ2-2, with 10 bases that match TRBD1. The CDR3 bases are TGTGCCAGCAGGCCGGGACAGGGGAGAACCGGGGAGCTGTTTTTT. It is translated as CASRPGQGRTGELFF.